The clone carrying this T cell receptor (beta chain) was seen ten or more times. This specimen belongs to a study of T cells of healthy individuals. A single record per CDR3 protein comes from TCRdb applying MiXCR to the 5' RACE reads. The sample lists around 80,000 distinct CDR3 sequences, more than 5% occurring once. The source is a female donor in good health.

CDR3 loop: CASSRTTYEQYF. The CDR3 DNA reads TGTGCCAGCAGTCGGACTACCTACGAGCAGTACTTC. The chain joins TRBV6-2 or TRBV6-3 to TRBJ2-7; D possibly corresponds to TRBD2 (6 bases). CDR1 is MNHEY, CDR2 SVGEGT, per germline. This CDR3 is built from 12 residues. Trimming stripped 5 bases from V and 2 bases from J, with 7 bases between.